Each of the 17 T cell receptor beta chains below was sequenced from the same sample in a study of synovial regulatory T cells in juvenile arthritis. Data came from immunoSEQ multiplex PCR; TCRdb stores just in-frame clones and leaves some out. The table lists 9,000 to 10,000 clones, with around 0.91% in the top ten. The sample consisted of Treg cells from blood. The subset was: remaining (HLA-DR-negative) circulating blood Treg cells. These receptors were obtained from a donor aged 2-30 years with juvenile idiopathic arthritis.

The CDR3 reads CASSLAIGPRGEKLFF. This chain joins TRBV7-9 and TRBJ1-4. The CDR3 is 16 residues long. DNA is not on record. Germline loops: CDR1 SEHNR, CDR2 FQNEAQ (reference sequence).

This sequence joins TRBV5-5 and TRBJ2-1; TCRdb selects TRBD2, and the lack of DNA leaves this call unchecked. CDR1 is SGHKS, CDR2 YYEKEE, per germline (reference sequence). The CDR3 spans 15 residues. No DNA is given. The CDR3 spells CASSLNGRAADEQFF.

V is TRBV27 and J is TRBJ1-6; the D call of TRBD1 rests on TCRdb alone, since no DNA is present to check it. Germline CDR1 MNHEY, CDR2 SMNVEV (reference sequence). The length of the CDR3 is 15 residues. A DNA sequence was not provided. The CDR3 is CASSLSSRGNSPLHF.

The genes are TRBV28 and TRBJ1-4. CDR1 and CDR2 (germline): MDHEN, SYDVKM. The CDR3 has 15 residues. The nucleotide record is missing. This chain's CDR3 is CASSRRGQGGEKLFF.

This chain links TRBV9 with TRBJ1-1. CDR3 length: 13 amino acids. Nucleotide data are not available. Germline-derived CDR1 and CDR2 are SGDLS and YYNGEE. The CDR3 loop is CASSVSRRTEAFF. The variable domain in full, completed from reference TRBV9 and TRBJ1-1, reads DSGVTQTPKHLITATGQRVTLRCSPRSGDLSVYWYQQSLDQGLQFLIQYYNGEERAKGNILERFSAQQFPDLHSELNLSSLELGDSALYFCASSVSRRTEAFFGQGTRLTVV.

The chain has TRBV5-8 and TRBJ2-6. The CDR3 length is 17 residues. No nucleotide data were recorded. Germline assignment: CDR1 SGHTS and CDR2 YDEGEE. The CDR3 loop reads CASSLGPLPSGANVLTF.

The genes are TRBV7-9 and TRBJ1-2; absent DNA, TCRdb's TRBD1 call cannot be checked. Germline CDR1 is SEHNR and CDR2 is FQNEAQ (reference sequence). This CDR3 has 12 amino acids. This entry has no DNA. CDR3: CASSSQGRGYTF.

This clone shows up as medium-sized by frequency. The chain recombines TRBV5-1 with TRBJ2-2; TCRdb reports TRBD1, a call that lacks DNA to check it against. The CDR3 loop spans 14 amino acids. No DNA is given. Germline lookup yields CDR1 SGHRS and CDR2 YFSETQ. CDR3 loop: CASSLAGNTGELFF.

The chain uses TRBV18 and TRBJ2-5; TCRdb lists TRBD1, though no DNA is available to test this call. The CDR3 contains 14 residues. DNA was not recorded. From germline, CDR1 is KGHSH and CDR2 LQKENI. This chain's CDR3 is CASTPVTGSETQYF. Drawing the rest from reference TRBV18 and TRBJ2-5, the complete variable domain is NAGVMQNPRHLVRRRGQEARLRCSPMKGHSHVYWYRQLPEEGLKFMVYLQKENIIDESGMPKERFSAEFPKEGPSILRIQQVVRGDSAAYFCASTPVTGSETQYFGPGTRLLVL.

The chain couples TRBV11-2 to TRBJ2-6; TCRdb calls TRBD2, which cannot be checked without DNA. Germline V gene data show CDR1 as SGHAT and CDR2 as FQNNGV. This CDR3 has 17 residues. This entry has no DNA. CDR3 protein: CASSSQMGLSGANVLTF.

The rearrangement uses TRBV19 and TRBJ1-1. CDR1 LNHDA and CDR2 SQIVND come from the germline V gene (reference sequence). The CDR3 extends over 14 amino acids. No nucleotide data were recorded. The chain's CDR3 is CASIQSSLDGKAFF.

The V call is TRBV2, the J call TRBJ2-6; with no DNA, the TCRdb D assignment of TRBD1 cannot be verified. The CDR3 is made up of 19 amino acids. No coding sequence is recorded. Germline values: CDR1 SNHLY, CDR2 FYNNEI. CDR3 sequence reads: CAQFQDRDRGITGANVLTF.

The chain couples TRBV18 to TRBJ2-6. The length of the CDR3 is 17 residues. No DNA is recorded. CDR1 KGHSH and CDR2 LQKENI come from the germline V gene. The chain's CDR3 is CASSAGGGTAGANVLTF.

The chain carries TRBV30 and TRBJ1-3. Germline V gene data show CDR1 as GTSNPN and CDR2 as SVGIG (reference sequence). The CDR3 has 12 amino acids. DNA is not recorded here. The chain's CDR3 is CAWSVGRTSIYF. The variable domain in full, with the rest retrieved from reference TRBV30 and TRBJ1-3, is SQTIHQWPATLVQPVGSPLSLECTVEGTSNPNLYWYRQAAGRGLQLLFYSVGIGQISSEVPQNLSASRPQDRQFILSSKKLLLSDSGFYLCAWSVGRTSIYFGEGSWLTVV.

This chain uses TRBV10-2 with TRBJ2-3; TCRdb outputs TRBD2, but without DNA this stays unchecked. CDR3 length: 17 amino acids. A DNA sequence was not provided. Per the germline V gene, CDR1 is WSHSY and CDR2 is SAAADI. The CDR3 here is CASSVGRGPVSTDTQYF.

This sequence joins TRBV5-1 and TRBJ1-2. The CDR3 covers 12 residues. No nucleotide data were recorded. Germline CDR1 is SGHRS and CDR2 is YFSETQ. CDR3 loop: CASSFGSFGYTF.

The CDR3 spells CASRGQLGGDTQYF. The chain recombines TRBV27 with TRBJ2-3; TCRdb proposes TRBD1, but this gene call is untestable without DNA. The CDR3 sequence is 14 residues long. No nucleotide data were recorded. Germline V gene lookup returns CDR1 MNHEY and CDR2 SMNVEV (reference sequence).